This T cell receptor beta chain was captured by sequencing in a study of CD8 T cells in ankylosing spondylitis. Germline V gene lookup returns CDR1 SGHRS and CDR2 YFSETQ. The CDR3 length is 12 residues. With 2 bases removed from V and 4 bases from J, the gap between germline ends came to 5 bases. Molecular-barcoded quantitative 5'-RACE produced these TCR beta libraries. In TCRdb, the 5' RACE reads were re-called with MiXCR into one record per CDR3 protein. Of about 340,000 distinct CDR3 sequences listed, around 7.6% were seen once; the top ten hold about 14%. With respect to this clonotype: What it recognizes is unknown.

Study results and caveats: A motif of eight highly homologous TCR beta variants was seen as apparently characteristic of ankylosing spondylitis blood. Disease-linked clones proved CD8+ and comparatively uncommon in peripheral blood. Matched ankylosing spondylitis synovial fluid reportedly contained a significantly enriched population of disease-linked clones.

This TCR was recovered from a male donor with ankylosing spondylitis. This chain links TRBV5-1 with TRBJ2-3; the D is unclear. Sequences were obtained from blood, either unsorted or a sorted T cell fraction (not recorded which). The CDR3 loop reads CASSFQADTQYF. The CDR3 bases are TGCGCCAGCAGCTTCCAAGCAGATACGCAGTATTTT. Together with reference TRBV5-1 and TRBJ2-3, the CDR3 gives the full variable domain: KAGVTQTPRYLIKTRGQQVTLSCSPISGHRSVSWYQQTPGQGLQFLFEYFSETQRNKGNFPGRFSGRQFSNSRSEMNVSTLELGDSALYLCASSFQADTQYFGPGTRLTVL.